This T cell receptor (beta chain) is from a study of post-analysis software for immune sequencing data (dated by TCRdb to between 2014 and 2016). Some background on the complete study: Recorded disease courses included relapsing-remitting, secondary progressive and progressive-relapsing multiple sclerosis, with some patients lacking subtype annotation. The multiple sclerosis patient repertoires were compared with more than 9 previously published healthy control repertoires from donors aged roughly 6 to 25 years. A subset of samples was prepared in parallel using single-end sample barcoding, then pooled and co-amplified after Illumina adapter ligation.

Regarding this clonotype: Its antigen remains undetermined. It has no much larger one-base neighbor in the sample; base qualities were not kept.

The library was obtained by PCR. The run used an Illumina HiSeq 2500. To reduce PCR and sequencing biases, unique molecular identifiers were incorporated into the TCR beta cDNA libraries. Some 500,000 cDNA molecules were obtained per 1 to 10 million input T cells, so each molecule approximated one T cell. The patient libraries were prepared and sequenced using the same protocol as the earlier healthy control dataset. Samples belonging to the same batch were prepared together, multiplexed and sequenced on a shared HiSeq lane. The original pipeline was this. Raw barcoded reads were processed with MIGEC, discarding single-read molecular identifier groups before consensus assembly and CDR3 extraction. VDJtools was used for post-analysis of the clonotype tables, and diversity was normalized by down-sampling every dataset to the size of the smallest sample. To correct batch-related cross-sample contamination, repertoire overlap clustering matched CDR3 amino acid sequences but not nucleotide sequences. Through fastp at Q25 and MiXCR, TCRdb rebuilt clones from the public reads, retaining in-frame beta chains. Every CDR3 protein is listed once, alongside the most common genes and DNA of its rows. V and J calls and clone size were set by TCRdb, not the authors. The sample has 450,000 to 700,000 distinct CDR3 sequences on record, 44% of them singletons. The ten largest clones capture more than 1.5% of the sample.

Overall study results and their limits: Direct clustering with F measure showed strong co-clustering of samples prepared in the same batch, prompting a batch-effect correction. The multiple sclerosis patient group was slightly younger than the control group. Multiple sclerosis patients had significantly lower normalized Chao1 diversity than controls, a result that suggests substantial peripheral T-cell clonal expansion.

To demonstrate the VDJtools post-analysis software, the study profiled TCR beta repertoires from the peripheral blood of under 15 young patients with multiple sclerosis. Multiple sclerosis patients were children and adolescents aged 6 to 15 years. The sequence was collected from a girl under 18 with multiple sclerosis. What was sequenced was blood.

The DNA is TGTGCCAGCAGCTTGCGCACAGGGTTCTACAATGAGCAGTTCTTC. Its translation is CASSLRTGFYNEQFF. This chain joins TRBV13 to TRBJ2-1, and TRBD1 may be the D gene, going by 6 matching bases. The germline V gene (reference sequence) gives CDR1 as PRHDT and CDR2 as FYEKMQ. The trim is 3 bases for V and 3 bases for J, with a gap of 12 bases between the germline ends. The CDR3 has 15 amino acids, counting the end cysteine and phenylalanine. Solely the CDR3 DNA is kept, with 45 bases framed from the first base.